The clone carrying this TCR beta chain was seen more than once but under ten times. What it binds is unknown. These data originate in a study of early T cells in non-severe SARS-CoV-2 infection. Germline CDR1 and CDR2: SEHNR and FQNEAQ (reference sequence). Trimming left V 5 bases short and J 0 bases short, with 17 bases between. This CDR3 comprises 16 residues. TCRdb recomputed calls from the 5' RACE reads with MiXCR, one row per CDR3 protein. Of roughly 45,000 distinct CDR3 sequences in the sample, around 11% were seen once. Study-level findings and limits: Anti-spike CD8 specificities were favored by VDJdb matching, whose results missed private and CD4 specificities.

The sequencing sample was made of whole blood. This chain connects TRBV7-9 to TRBJ2-7; D gene ambiguous. This receptor was identified in an adult who was a healthcare worker with PCR-confirmed SARS-CoV-2 infection or an uninfected control (not recorded which). The CDR3 reads CASSVGPRLPSYEQYF. Here the CDR3 DNA reads TGTGCCAGCAGCGTAGGTCCCCGACTGCCCTCCTACGAGCAGTACTTC.